This passage covers 11 T cell receptor beta chains from one sample sequenced in a study of blood T cell repertoires in COVID-19. Repertoires were generated with immunoSEQ multiplex PCR, while TCRdb's copy carries only in-frame clones and drops some. The table lists some 85,000 clones, about 88% of them singletons. What was sequenced was peripheral blood. The source of these receptors is a man over 45 with acute or convalescent COVID-19.

The V call is TRBV7-3, the J call TRBJ2-3; D might be TRBD1 (7 bases). Germline V gene sequence: CDR1 SGHTA, CDR2 FQGTGA. Trimming removed 4 bases at V and 6 bases at J, with 11 bases between. The CDR3 totals 13 residues. The CDR3 loop reads CASSSTGRDTQYF. The CDR3 bases are TGTGCCAGCAGCTCGACAGGGAGGGATACGCAGTATTTT.

The rearrangement joins TRBV27 to TRBJ1-1, with D possibly matching TRBD1 (5 bases). CDR3 length: 16 residues. The germline V and J ends were trimmed by 8 bases and 4 bases, with 23 bases remaining between them. Germline CDR1 MNHEY, CDR2 SMNVEV (reference sequence). The CDR3 DNA sequence: TGTGCCAGCTTCCACTTTCGGGGGGTTTCGGGCACTGAAGCTTTCTTT. The encoded protein is CASFHFRGVSGTEAFF.

The chain recombines TRBV9 with TRBJ2-5; TRBD1 matches at 8 bases. V lost 4 bases to trimming and J lost 2 bases; unmatched junction nucleotides: 13. The length of the CDR3 is 17 residues. CDR1 and CDR2 from the germline V gene are SGDLS and YYNGEE. This CDR3 is CASSPGQGPIYQETQYF. In DNA, the CDR3 is TGTGCCAGCAGCCCCGGACAGGGACCTATATATCAAGAGACCCAGTACTTC.

This chain links TRBV2 with TRBJ1-5, with D maybe TRBD1 (5 bases). The germline CDR1 and CDR2 sequences are SNHLY and FYNNEI. This CDR3 is built from 15 residues. Trimming pared 1 base from V and 4 bases from J, leaving 11 bases between. CDR3 region: CASSEGGTWNQPQHF. For the CDR3, the DNA is TGTGCCAGCAGTGAAGGGGGGACTTGGAATCAGCCCCAGCATTTT.

The chain links TRBV5-5 to TRBJ1-6, with D unresolved. The length of the CDR3 is 16 residues. With 1 base removed from V and 4 bases from J, the gap between germline ends came to 12 bases. CDR1 is SGHKS and CDR2 is YYEKEE in the germline V gene (reference sequence). The CDR3 reads CASSLSGQTYNSPLHF. CDR3 coding DNA: TGTGCCAGCAGCTTGTCGGGTCAAACTTATAATTCACCCCTCCACTTT.

This clone was observed a handful of times. The CDR3 DNA reads TGTGCCAGCAGCGAAATAGGGGGACAGAGTTACTATGGCTACACCTTC. This gives the protein CASSEIGGQSYYGYTF. The chain uses TRBV25-1 and TRBJ1-2, with 7 bases matching TRBD1. Germline V gene sequence: CDR1 MGHDK, CDR2 SYGVNS. The CDR3 spans 16 residues. Losses at the gene ends were 6 bases for V and 3 bases for J; bases not matched to a gene: 13.

This clone has only a few counts. V usage is TRBV2 and J usage is TRBJ1-2; D call uncertain. The CDR3 extends over 18 amino acids. Germline V gene data show CDR1 as SNHLY and CDR2 as FYNNEI. V lost 2 bases, J lost 4 bases, and 23 bases lay in between. CDR3 DNA sequence: TGTGCCAGCAGTGAAATCGGTTATGACTTGAGACGGGGCTATGGCTACACCTTC. Amino acids: CASSEIGYDLRRGYGYTF.

The chain has TRBV7-9 and TRBJ2-1; 11 nucleotides agree with TRBD1. The CDR3 runs 16 residues. Unmatched junction bases numbered 3, after V lost 4 bases and J lost 1 base. Germline V gene lookup returns CDR1 SEHNR and CDR2 FQNEAQ (reference sequence). CDR3 coding DNA: TGTGCCAGCAGCTCAAGGGACAGGGGGTCCTACAATGAGCAGTTCTTC. Its protein is CASSSRDRGSYNEQFF.

V is TRBV10-2 and J is TRBJ1-1, with D uncertain. Deletions cut 4 bases from V and 1 base from J, with 4 bases between. Germline values: CDR1 WSHSY, CDR2 SAAADI. The CDR3 is 12 residues long. CDR3 sequence (DNA): TGCGCCAGCAGTGGGAGGAACACTGAAGCTTTCTTT. This gives the protein CASSGRNTEAFF.

This chain uses TRBV12-5 with TRBJ2-7; 9 bases match TRBD1. Germline CDR1 and CDR2: LGHNT and FRNRAP. The CDR3 contains 17 residues. The trim removed 6 bases at V and 2 bases at J, leaving 14 bases unmatched. Here the CDR3 reads CASGHASGTGSTYEQYF. CDR3 DNA sequence: TGTGCTAGTGGACATGCATCCGGGACAGGGAGTACCTACGAGCAGTACTTC.

This rearrangement joins TRBV5-4 to TRBJ2-1; 11 nucleotides agree with TRBD2. CDR1 and CDR2 (germline): SGHNT, YYREEE (reference sequence). Germline trimming cut 4 bases from V and 5 bases from J; bases unmatched to any gene: 8. CDR3 size: 16 residues. The CDR3 loop is CASSTRTSGLNNEQFF. The CDR3 coding sequence is TGTGCCAGCAGCACCCGGACTAGCGGGTTAAACAATGAGCAGTTCTTC.